Shown below are 17 T cell receptor beta chains from a single sample sequenced in a study of blood T cell repertoires in COVID-19. The data were produced by immunoSEQ multiplex PCR, yet TCRdb's version contains in-frame clones alone and is incomplete. The sample lists around 150,000 clones, roughly 90% occurring once. The specimen was peripheral blood. The receptors shown here come from a woman aged 55 to 70 with active or convalescent COVID-19.

This clone appeared a single time. This rearrangement joins TRBV18 to TRBJ2-5; 8 nucleotides match TRBD2. Germline trimming cut 2 bases from V and 3 bases from J; bases unmatched to any gene: 14. This CDR3 is 18 amino acids long. The V gene's germline CDR1 is KGHSH and CDR2 LQKENI. The chain's CDR3 is CASSPNLFLGLDKETQYF. CDR3 DNA: TGTGCCAGCTCACCAAATTTATTTCTGGGACTAGATAAAGAGACCCAGTACTTC.

The chain carries TRBV27 and TRBJ1-1; TRBD1 might be the D (5 bases). Trimming took 2 bases from V and 4 from J, leaving 11 bases between them. CDR1 is MNHEY and CDR2 is SMNVEV in the germline V gene (reference sequence). This CDR3 spans 14 amino acids. DNA of the CDR3: TGTGCCAGCAGTTTAGTCAGCGACAGCACTGAAGCTTTCTTT. Residues: CASSLVSDSTEAFF.

This clone was counted many times. The chain combines TRBV6-5 with TRBJ1-2, with D unclear. Germline CDR1 is MNHEY and CDR2 is SVGAGI. V lost 5 bases to trimming and J lost 4 bases, with 11 bases between them. The CDR3 is 13 amino acids. CDR3 sequence (DNA): TGTGCCAGCAGTCGACAAAACTCCTATGGCTACACCTTC. Its translation is CASSRQNSYGYTF.

The chain carries TRBV12-3 or TRBV12-4 and TRBJ1-6; the D is unclear. This CDR3 comprises 13 residues. V was trimmed by 6 bases and J by 8 bases, leaving 11 bases between them. The CDR3 reads CASSLGIYSPLHF. Here the CDR3 DNA reads TGTGCCAGCAGCCTCGGGATATATTCACCCCTCCACTTT.

The chain has TRBV5-1 and TRBJ2-5, with D possibly being TRBD2 (6 bases). The CDR3 runs 15 residues. V was trimmed by 0 bases and J by 1 base, leaving 10 bases between them. Germline values: CDR1 SGHRS, CDR2 YFSETQ. The CDR3 nucleotides are TGCGCCAGCAGCTTGGGGCGGGGCATCCAAGAGACCCAGTACTTC. The encoded protein is CASSLGRGIQETQYF.

The chain has TRBV11-3 and TRBJ2-1, with 11 bases matching TRBD2. V was clipped by 3 bases and J by 8 bases; unmatched bases: 6. This CDR3 contains 15 residues. The germline V gene has CDR1 SGHNT and CDR2 YENEEA. The CDR3 reads CASSFSGGAGYEQFF. CDR3 coding DNA: TGTGCCAGCAGCTTTAGCGGGGGGGCCGGCTATGAGCAGTTCTTC.

The V call is TRBV19, the J call TRBJ2-5; 13 bases agree with TRBD2. The junction had 3 bases not matched to a gene; V was cut back by 4 bases and J by 4 bases. The CDR3 length is 15 residues. The germline gives CDR1 LNHDA, CDR2 SQIVND (reference sequence). The CDR3 sequence is CASSTGLAGRETQYF. DNA for the CDR3: TGTGCCAGTAGTACGGGACTAGCGGGGCGAGAGACCCAGTACTTC.

This chain links TRBV5-4 with TRBJ2-1; 9 bases are a match to TRBD2. The germline V gene encodes CDR1 SGHNT and CDR2 YYREEE (reference sequence). The CDR3 covers 15 residues. Trimming took 0 bases from V and 7 from J; bases not matched to a gene: 5. CDR3 DNA sequence: TGTGCCAGCAGCTTGGGTAGCGGGGGAGGGAATGAGCAGTTCTTC. Translated, it gives CASSLGSGGGNEQFF.

The chain joins TRBV3-1 (or the pseudogene TRBV3-2) to TRBJ1-6; 9 positions agree with TRBD1. The germline gives CDR1 LGHDT, CDR2 YNNKEL (reference sequence). With 4 bases clipped from V and 7 bases from J, the junction kept 2 bases outside the gene matches. The CDR3 contains 14 residues. CDR3 DNA: TGTGCCAGCAGCCGAGGACAGGGGAATTCACCCCTCCACTTT. Its protein product is CASSRGQGNSPLHF.

Written as DNA, the CDR3 is TGCAGTGCTAGATGGGCGGGAGGCTACACCTTC. This gives the protein CSARWAGGYTF. The chain joins TRBV20-1 to TRBJ1-2; D call uncertain. CDR3 size: 11 residues. V dropped 2 bases and J dropped 8 bases, with 9 bases sitting between them. The germline gives CDR1 DFQATT, CDR2 SNEGSKA (reference sequence).

This sequence joins TRBV19 and TRBJ2-7; TRBD1 might be the D (6 bases). Trimming stripped 5 bases from V and 6 bases from J, with 11 bases between. CDR3 length: 12 amino acids. Per germline, CDR1 LNHDA and CDR2 SQIVND (reference sequence). CDR3 in amino acids: CASSPTGTEQYF. The CDR3 DNA is TGTGCCAGTAGTCCGACAGGAACCGAGCAGTACTTC. The full variable domain, its missing parts supplied by reference TRBV19 and TRBJ2-7, is DGGITQSPKYLFRKEGQNVTLSCEQNLNHDAMYWYRQDPGQGLRLIYYSQIVNDFQKGDIAEGYSVSREKKESFPLTVTSAQKNPTAFYLCASSPTGTEQYFGPGTRLTVT.

The chain recombines TRBV18 with TRBJ1-4; weak D call: TRBD1 (5 bases). The ends were cut back, 3 bases at V and 8 bases at J, with 16 bases in the middle. The CDR3 runs to 15 residues. CDR1 is KGHSH, CDR2 LQKENI, per germline. The CDR3, as DNA: TGTGCCAGCTCACCCCCAGGCCCCGGGGGAGAAAAACTGTTTTTT. Translation gives CASSPPGPGGEKLFF.

V usage is TRBV5-4 and J usage is TRBJ1-1; 11 bases align to TRBD1. V dropped 3 bases and J dropped 0; count of bases not matched to a gene: 7. Germline V gene data show CDR1 as SGHNT and CDR2 as YYREEE (reference sequence). This CDR3 region has 17 residues. The CDR3 sequence is CASSWGPGQGVNTEAFF. The DNA of the CDR3 is TGTGCCAGCAGCTGGGGCCCGGGACAGGGGGTGAACACTGAAGCTTTCTTT.

The rearrangement links TRBV6-2 or TRBV6-3 to TRBJ2-1; D is unresolved. Germline V CDR1 and CDR2: MNHEY, SVGEGT. The CDR3 loop spans 15 amino acids. V lost 2 bases to trimming and J lost 0 bases, with 8 bases between them. CDR3 in amino acids: CASSYRVSSYNEQFF. CDR3 DNA sequence: TGTGCCAGCAGTTACCGGGTCAGCTCCTACAATGAGCAGTTCTTC.

This clone was found once. The chain employs TRBV11-2 and TRBJ2-7; the D gene is possibly TRBD1 (6 bases). Trimming pared 7 bases from V and 0 bases from J, leaving 19 bases between. This CDR3 region has 16 residues. The germline V gene encodes CDR1 SGHAT and CDR2 FQNNGV. Here the CDR3 DNA reads TGTGCCAGCAAACCCTTAGGGGGTAGGAGCTCCTACGAGCAGTACTTC. This translates into CASKPLGGRSSYEQYF.

The chain links TRBV5-1 to TRBJ2-2; TRBD2 matches 7 bases. Trimming took 2 bases from V and 5 from J; bases not matched to a gene: 3. CDR1 and CDR2 (germline): SGHRS, YFSETQ. This CDR3 is 14 amino acids long. In DNA, the CDR3 is TGCGCCAGCAGCTTTCAGGGAGGGACCGGGGAGCTGTTTTTT. It yields the protein CASSFQGGTGELFF.

The rearrangement links TRBV19 to TRBJ1-2; weak D call: TRBD1 (5 bases). Germline V lookup: CDR1 LNHDA, CDR2 SQIVND (reference sequence). The length of the CDR3 is 15 residues. V lost 5 bases to trimming and J lost 8 bases, with 21 bases between them. DNA for the CDR3: TGTGCCAGTAGTCCCGCGGGACGGTGGCTAGTGGGCTACACCTTC. Translated, it gives CASSPAGRWLVGYTF.